The clone carrying this T cell receptor (beta chain) was found many times. Antigen specificity is unknown. The sample comes from a study of metastatic and nonmetastatic thyroid tumors. Study background: The study looked at repertoires side by side in blood and in tumor or nodule tissue from malignant and benign thyroid patients.

General observations from the study: Benign nodules reportedly had significantly lower TCR beta diversity than malignant thyroid tumors in blood and tumor.

The authors' processing: The study built a papillary thyroid cancer distant-metastasis classifier from CDR3 differences across clinicopathological groups. TCRdb re-clonotyped the PCR reads through MiXCR. V and J calls and clone size were set by TCRdb, not the authors. The sample contains about 23,000 clones, more than 25% of which appear only once. The CDR3 runs to 14 residues. Trimming took 0 bases from V and 8 from J, leaving 13 bases between them. The germline gives CDR1 SGHVS, CDR2 FQNEAQ. Each patient came to thyroid surgery without any prior treatment (of any kind). The sample consisted of tumor tissue. V and J are TRBV7-8 and TRBJ1-2; tentative D call: TRBD1 (5 bases). The sequence was obtained from a female donor with papillary thyroid cancer or a benign thyroid nodule (not recorded which). Some clones in this sample may be carry-over from other donors' samples. The CDR3 reads CASSLAGQRRGYTF. The CDR3 DNA follows: TGTGCCAGCAGCTTAGCGGGGCAAAGAAGAGGCTACACCTTC.